This T cell receptor (beta chain) was recovered during a study of vaccination and CD4 T cells after COVID-19. Study-level points and caveats: Within the convalescent patients, spike mono-reactivity was found in 304 of 307 vaccine-specific clones.

Treatment reported: approximately 9-day PBMC culture with coronavirus spike peptide pools or control peptides (ViraFEST assay). Oncomine TCR Beta short-read sequencing was applied to DNA from cultured CD4+ T cells. Cultures of CD4+ T cells served as the source for extracting genomic DNA. TCRdb redid the calling of the PCR reads with MiXCR, one entry per CDR3 protein. The sample has approximately 20,000 distinct CDR3 sequences; under 80% are singletons. CDR1 and CDR2 from the germline V gene are SEHNR and FQNEAQ (reference sequence). V lost 3 bases, J lost 5 bases, and 7 bases lay in between. The CDR3 length is 12 residues. Concerning this clonotype: Its antigen is currently unknown.

Sequencing was carried out using CD4+ T cells from blood, cultured in vitro. This TCR came from a human donor who had recovered from COVID-19. V usage is TRBV7-9 and J usage is TRBJ2-5, with D perhaps TRBD1 (5 bases). Written as DNA, the CDR3 is TGTGCCAGCAGCTTGTCAGGGGAGACCCAGTACTTC. It specifies CASSLSGETQYF.